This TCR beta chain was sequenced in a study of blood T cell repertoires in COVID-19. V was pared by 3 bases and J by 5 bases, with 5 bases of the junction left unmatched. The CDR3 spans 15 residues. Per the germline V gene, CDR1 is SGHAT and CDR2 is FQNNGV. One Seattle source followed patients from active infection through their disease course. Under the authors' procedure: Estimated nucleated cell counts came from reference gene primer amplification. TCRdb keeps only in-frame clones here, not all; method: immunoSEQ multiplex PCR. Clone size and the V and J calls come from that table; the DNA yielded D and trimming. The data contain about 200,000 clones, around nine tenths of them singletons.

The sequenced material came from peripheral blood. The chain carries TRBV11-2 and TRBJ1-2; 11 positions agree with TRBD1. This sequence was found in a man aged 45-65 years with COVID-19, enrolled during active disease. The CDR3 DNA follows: TGTGCCAGCAGCTTCGGACAGGGGGCAGGTTATGGCTACACCTTC. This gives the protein CASSFGQGAGYGYTF.